The 31 T cell receptor beta chains below all came from one sample that was sequenced in a study of vaccination effects on CD4 cells after COVID-19. The method was immunoSEQ multiplex PCR; TCRdb's version includes in-frame clones alone and lacks a portion of them. Counted here are roughly 50,000 clones, over 50% occurring once; the ten biggest clones make up about 5%. Their cognate antigens are unknown. Upon completion of approximately ten days in culture, CD4+ T cells were isolated. The sequencing used CD4+ T cells from PBMCs cultured without peptide, collected before COVID-19 vaccination. The source is a human donor who received a COVID-19 vaccine.

The chain links TRBV4-1 to TRBJ2-5; possibly TRBD1 for D (5 bases). This CDR3 has 13 residues. The V gene lost 4 bases and the J gene lost 5 bases, with 11 bases spanning the gap. CDR1 and CDR2 from the germline V gene are MGHRA and YSYEKL. CDR3 amino acids: CASSLGQEETQYF. The CDR3 nucleotides are TGCGCCAGCAGCCTGGGGCAGGAGGAGACCCAGTACTTC.

The chain links TRBV5-1 to TRBJ2-5; TRBD1 might be the D (5 bases). The CDR3 contains 16 residues. Germline values: CDR1 SGHRS, CDR2 YFSETQ. The V gene lost 0 bases and the J gene lost 5 bases, with 17 bases spanning the gap. CDR3 coding DNA: TGCGCCAGCAGCTTGGGCTGGGTTGGGAAGGGGGAGACCCAGTACTTC. This encodes CASSLGWVGKGETQYF.

The sample holds a few counts of this clone. The chain employs TRBV19 and TRBJ2-6; D tentatively reads TRBD1 or TRBD2 (6 bases each). Germline values: CDR1 LNHDA, CDR2 SQIVND (reference sequence). The CDR3 is 15 residues long. Trimming took off 3 bases at V and 4 bases at J, with 10 bases between the two ends. The CDR3, as DNA: TGTGCCAGTAGTATGGGGGGCTCCGGGGCCAACGTCCTGACTTTC. Translating it yields CASSMGGSGANVLTF.

The chain is built from TRBV27 and TRBJ2-1; 13 bases fit TRBD2. Germline values: CDR1 MNHEY, CDR2 SMNVEV (reference sequence). The CDR3 length is 21 residues. V lost 5 bases and J lost 0; bases outside the gene matches: 16. In nucleotides, the CDR3 is TGTGCCAGCAGTCCGCGGACTAGCGGGAGCCTACCCCAGGGCTCCTACAATGAGCAGTTCTTC. Protein: CASSPRTSGSLPQGSYNEQFF.

This clone was detected a few times. This chain links TRBV19 with TRBJ2-2; TRBD1 aligns across 7 bases. V was clipped by 5 bases and J by 3 bases; unmatched bases: 6. Germline lookup yields CDR1 LNHDA and CDR2 SQIVND (reference sequence). The CDR3 consists of 15 residues. The CDR3 spells CASSWGQTDTGELFF. The DNA of the CDR3 is TGTGCCAGTAGTTGGGGACAGACGGACACCGGGGAGCTGTTTTTT.

A few counts support this clone. The rearrangement joins TRBV4-3 to TRBJ2-2, with 7 bases matching TRBD1. This CDR3 has 14 residues. V shed 4 bases, J shed 5 bases, and the junction held 4 bases outside the gene matches. Germline values: CDR1 LGHNA, CDR2 YSLEER. CDR3 amino acids: CASSRQGETGELFF. The CDR3 bases are TGCGCCAGCAGCCGACAGGGCGAAACCGGGGAGCTGTTTTTT.

The chain carries TRBV6-6 and TRBJ1-5; tentatively, D is TRBD1 (6 bases). Trimming stripped 11 bases from V and 6 bases from J, with 17 bases between. Germline lookup yields CDR1 MNHNY and CDR2 SVGAGI (reference sequence). The length of the CDR3 is 13 residues. CDR3 protein: CASSRGESQPQHF. The CDR3 DNA sequence: TGTGCCTCTTCCAGGGGCGAGAGTCAGCCCCAGCATTTT.

This chain joins TRBV29-1 and TRBJ2-2; D possibly matches TRBD1 or TRBD2 (5 bases each). There are 11 residues in the CDR3. The V end lost 7 bases, the J end lost 11 bases, and 14 bases lay between the germline ends. The germline V gene encodes CDR1 SQVTM and CDR2 ANQGSEA. CDR3 protein: CSAYRGFELFF. In DNA form, the CDR3 reads TGCAGCGCGTACCGGGGCTTTGAGCTGTTTTTT.

The V and J genes are TRBV30 and TRBJ1-3; no definite D call. Germline CDR1 reads GTSNPN; CDR2 reads SVGIG (reference sequence). Trimming shortened V by 1 base and J by 2 bases, and 9 bases separated the two germline ends. The CDR3 is 14 amino acids. CDR3 protein: CAWSDLIPGNTIYF. The CDR3 bases are TGTGCCTGGAGTGACCTGATCCCTGGAAACACCATATATTTT. The full variable domain, with the rest looked up from reference TRBV30 and TRBJ1-3, is SQTIHQWPATLVQPVGSPLSLECTVEGTSNPNLYWYRQAAGRGLQLLFYSVGIGQISSEVPQNLSASRPQDRQFILSSKKLLLSDSGFYLCAWSDLIPGNTIYFGEGSWLTVV.

The J gene is TRBJ2-1, the V gene TRBV10-3, with 9 bases identical to TRBD2. Germline V gene sequence: CDR1 ENHRY, CDR2 SYGVKD. The CDR3 sequence is 14 residues long. The ends lost 3 bases at V and 7 bases at J; junction bases unmatched: 4. The CDR3 DNA follows: TGTGCCATCAGTGATACTAGCGGGTGGAATGAGCAGTTCTTC. It translates to CAISDTSGWNEQFF.

As concerns this clone: The junction and the germline gene differ at one end; a read error may be behind it. The rearrangement links TRBV7-7 to TRBJ2-5; D might be TRBD1 (5 bases). The CDR3 extends over 15 amino acids. Looked up from germline, CDR1 is SSHAT and CDR2 is FNYEAQ (reference sequence). CDR3 nucleotide sequence: TGTGCTAGCAGCTCGGGTCGACAGTGGGAAGAGACCCAGTACTTC. As protein: CASSSGRQWEETQYF.

This clone was seen just once. The chain uses TRBV28 and TRBJ1-2; weak D call: TRBD1 (6 bases). The germline gives CDR1 MDHEN, CDR2 SYDVKM. The CDR3 sequence is 15 residues long. V gave up 3 bases and J gave up 8 bases, with 19 bases separating them. CDR3 protein: CASSLRPGTPRGYTF. CDR3 in DNA: TGTGCCAGCAGTTTGCGCCCTGGGACACCCAGAGGCTACACCTTC.

This clone was detected only once. The chain uses TRBV6-5 and TRBJ2-7; 8 nucleotides align to TRBD2. V was pared by 6 bases and J by 4 bases, with 11 bases of the junction left unmatched. The length of the CDR3 is 15 residues. Germline lookup yields CDR1 MNHEY and CDR2 SVGAGI. CDR3 residues: CASSQRGSGTYEQYF. The DNA of the CDR3 is TGTGCCAGCAGCCAACGCGGTAGCGGGACGTACGAGCAGTACTTC.

This rearrangement joins TRBV28 to TRBJ1-6; 8 bases match TRBD1. The CDR3 extends over 15 amino acids. J was trimmed by 6 bases and V by 4 bases; bases with no gene match: 5. CDR1 MDHEN and CDR2 SYDVKM come from the germline V gene. In nucleotides, the CDR3 is TGTGCCAGCAGTTATCAGGGGGCGTCTAATTCACCCCTCCACTTT. This codes for CASSYQGASNSPLHF. Combining the CDR3 with reference TRBV28 and TRBJ1-6 gives the whole variable domain DVKVTQSSRYLVKRTGEKVFLECVQDMDHENMFWYRQDPGLGLRLIYFSYDVKMKEKGDIPEGYSVSREKKERFSLILESASTNQTSMYLCASSYQGASNSPLHFGNGTRLTVT.

The CDR3 region is CSVRTGGNSPLHF. The CDR3 coding sequence is TGCAGCGTACGGACAGGGGGAAATTCACCCCTCCACTTT. The genes are TRBV29-1 and TRBJ1-6; 10 bases agree with TRBD1. Germline lookup yields CDR1 SQVTM and CDR2 ANQGSEA. This CDR3 comprises 13 residues. V gave up 6 bases and J gave up 7 bases; unmatched junction bases: 3. The full variable domain, rest sourced from reference TRBV29-1 and TRBJ1-6, is SAVISQKPSRDICQRGTSLTIQCQVDSQVTMMFWYRQQPGQSLTLIATANQGSEATYESGFVIDKFPISRPNLTFSTLTVSNMSPEDSSIYLCSVRTGGNSPLHFGNGTRLTVT.

The V and J genes are TRBV25-1 and TRBJ1-3; D remains ambiguous. Germline V gives CDR1 MGHDK, CDR2 SYGVNS. Trimming removed 2 bases at V and 3 bases at J, with 2 bases between. The CDR3 spans 12 residues. The CDR3 DNA is TGTGCCAGCAGTGAACGTGGAAACACCATATATTTT. Its translation: CASSERGNTIYF.

This clone was counted a few times. The chain has TRBV12-3 or TRBV12-4 and TRBJ1-1, with unresolved D. The CDR3 loop spans 12 amino acids. V gave up 5 bases and J gave up 8 bases, with 12 bases separating them. The CDR3 sequence: CASSRPRAEAFF. The CDR3 coding sequence is TGTGCCAGCAGTCGCCCCCGGGCCGAAGCTTTCTTT.

The count of this clone is one. The rearrangement uses TRBV7-8 and TRBJ2-1, with D possibly matching TRBD1 (5 bases). V was pared by 1 base and J by 4 bases, with 11 bases between. Germline V lookup: CDR1 SGHVS, CDR2 FQNEAQ. This CDR3 is built from 15 residues. The CDR3 is CASSLGSAGYNEQFF. The CDR3 nucleotides read TGTGCCAGCAGCTTAGGCAGCGCAGGGTACAATGAGCAGTTCTTC.

The V and J genes are TRBV6-5 and TRBJ2-1, with TRBD1 matching 11 bases. The CDR3 has 15 amino acids. The junction had 6 bases not matched to a gene; V was cut back by 2 bases and J by 9 bases. The germline gives CDR1 MNHEY, CDR2 SVGAGI. The CDR3 DNA is TGTGCCAGCAGTTACGGACAGGGGGCTCGGGGTGAGCAGTTCTTC. It specifies CASSYGQGARGEQFF.

The V and J genes are TRBV30 and TRBJ1-5, with D possibly being TRBD1 (5 bases). CDR3 length equals 15 residues. Trimming removed 0 bases at V and 7 bases at J, with 16 bases between. From germline, CDR1 is GTSNPN and CDR2 SVGIG (reference sequence). The CDR3 DNA reads TGTGCCTGGAGTGTTAGGGGCAGGGAGCGGCAGCCCCAGCATTTT. Translated, it gives CAWSVRGRERQPQHF.

The chain carries TRBV7-8 and TRBJ2-7, with TRBD2 matching 7 bases. After removal of 3 bases from V and 0 bases from J, the junction contained 5 bases not matched to a gene. The CDR3 extends over 15 amino acids. The germline gives CDR1 SGHVS, CDR2 FQNEAQ. CDR3 protein: CASSFRGLSSYEQYF. The CDR3 DNA reads as TGTGCCAGCAGCTTTAGGGGACTAAGCTCCTACGAGCAGTACTTC.

The chain carries TRBV7-2 and TRBJ2-4; D is ambiguous. CDR1 and CDR2 from the germline V gene are SGHTA and FQGNSA. Trimming removed 5 bases from V and 2 bases from J, with 19 bases in between. The CDR3 is 17 amino acids. The CDR3 sequence is CASSVGMGRRSKNIQYF. CDR3 nucleotide sequence: TGTGCCAGCAGCGTAGGGATGGGTCGCCGGTCCAAAAACATTCAGTACTTC.

This clone has a handful of counts. This rearrangement joins TRBV20-1 to TRBJ2-5, with D unclear. Germline values: CDR1 DFQATT, CDR2 SNEGSKA (reference sequence). V lost 3 bases and J lost 3, with 8 bases in between. The length of the CDR3 is 12 residues. The CDR3 coding sequence is TGCAGTGCTAGTGGGCAGGAAGAGACCCAGTACTTC. Translated, it gives CSASGQEETQYF.

CDR3 residues: CASSYSSQGVVAFF. In DNA form, the CDR3 reads TGTGCCAGCAGTTACTCGTCGCAGGGGGTGGTCGCTTTCTTT. The J gene is TRBJ1-1, the V gene TRBV6-2 or TRBV6-3, with 7 bases lining up with TRBD1. This CDR3 region has 14 residues. Trimming removed 0 bases from V and 11 bases from J; junction bases left unmatched: 9. Per the germline V gene, CDR1 is MNHEY and CDR2 is SVGEGT.

The chain is built from TRBV5-1 and TRBJ1-4; D remains unclear. CDR3 size: 14 residues. V dropped 0 bases and J dropped 4 bases, with 7 bases sitting between them. Germline-derived CDR1 and CDR2 are SGHRS and YFSETQ. The CDR3 spells CASSLGGSNEKLFF. CDR3 coding DNA: TGCGCCAGCAGCTTGGGAGGAAGTAATGAAAAACTGTTTTTT.

This sequence joins TRBV5-4 and TRBJ2-3; 7 positions match TRBD2. Trimming cost V 0 bases and J 2 bases; bases outside gene matches: 6. The CDR3 has 16 amino acids. Germline V gives CDR1 SGHNT, CDR2 YYREEE (reference sequence). As DNA, the CDR3 is TGTGCCAGCAGCTTGGAGGCTAGCGGCTCCACAGATACGCAGTATTTT. Its protein product is CASSLEASGSTDTQYF.

The gene calls are TRBV7-2 and TRBJ2-3, with no clear D. The CDR3 extends over 14 amino acids. The germline CDR1 and CDR2 sequences are SGHTA and FQGNSA. Trimming stripped 1 base from V and 3 bases from J, with 8 bases between. CDR3 bases: TGTGCCAGCAGCTTAGTGCAAGGGACAGATACGCAGTATTTT. Translated: CASSLVQGTDTQYF.

This clone has only one observation. The chain links TRBV11-2 to TRBJ2-5, with D possibly matching TRBD1 (6 bases). The CDR3 spans 15 residues. V dropped 5 bases and J dropped 5 bases, with 18 bases sitting between them. Germline CDR1 SGHAT, CDR2 FQNNGV. This chain's CDR3 is CASSVVRGYRETQYF. The CDR3 DNA reads TGTGCCAGCAGCGTTGTAAGGGGGTACCGGGAGACCCAGTACTTC.

The CDR3 loop is CASSPGTGGPNQETQYF. CDR3 DNA sequence: TGTGCCAGCAGCCCGGGGACAGGGGGGCCTAACCAAGAGACCCAGTACTTC. The chain employs TRBV7-2 and TRBJ2-5, with TRBD1 matching 11 bases. The CDR3 runs 17 residues. In germline, CDR1 is SGHTA, CDR2 FQGNSA. The J segment lost 0 bases and the V segment lost 5 bases, leaving 8 bases of the junction unmatched.

The chain employs TRBV6-5 and TRBJ2-7, with a tentative D call TRBD2 (6 bases). V was clipped by 6 bases and J by 2 bases, with 11 bases between them. Germline-derived CDR1 and CDR2 are MNHEY and SVGAGI. CDR3 length: 13 amino acids. CDR3 sequence reads: CASSPGVPYEQYF. The CDR3 nucleotides read TGTGCCAGCAGCCCGGGGGTCCCCTACGAGCAGTACTTC.

A few counts support this clone. The chain is built from TRBV5-1 and TRBJ1-2, with 10 bases fitting TRBD1. The CDR3 loop spans 15 amino acids. The V gene's germline CDR1 is SGHRS and CDR2 YFSETQ. The J segment lost 6 bases and the V segment lost 0 bases, leaving 5 bases of the junction unmatched. CDR3 protein: CASSLGQGAHDGYTF. CDR3 nucleotides: TGCGCCAGCAGCTTGGGACAGGGGGCCCACGATGGCTACACCTTC.